What follows are 23 T cell receptor beta chains derived from one specimen sequenced in a study of control samples from healthy donors and cancer patients. The data were produced by immunoSEQ multiplex PCR, yet TCRdb's version contains in-frame clones alone and is incomplete. Of around 94,000 clones listed, 85% to 90% are singletons. The specimen sequenced was blood. All receptors derive from a woman in her 50s in good health.

This clone showed up just a few times. The chain joins TRBV5-1 to TRBJ2-7; the match to TRBD2 covers 15 bases. Germline loops: CDR1 SGHRS, CDR2 YFSETQ. V was clipped by 0 bases and J by 6 bases; unmatched bases: 7. The CDR3 length is 17 residues. The CDR3 DNA reads TGCGCCAGCAGCTTGGGGACTAGCGGGAGGGCCCAGGGCGAGCAGTACTTC. This gives the protein CASSLGTSGRAQGEQYF.

This sequence joins TRBV28 and TRBJ1-5, with a possible D match to TRBD1 (5 bases). The V gene lost 5 bases and the J gene lost 6 bases, with 17 bases spanning the gap. The CDR3 length is 15 residues. Germline loops: CDR1 MDHEN, CDR2 SYDVKM. The CDR3 DNA sequence: TGTGCCAGCAGTCCCGCGGGGGGGGTAACTCAGCCCCAGCATTTT. Its translation: CASSPAGGVTQPQHF.

The chain employs TRBV20-1 and TRBJ2-7, with 7 bases aligning to TRBD2. V shed 3 bases and J 5 bases; nucleotides not matched to a gene: 19. The V gene's germline CDR1 is DFQATT and CDR2 SNEGSKA (reference sequence). The CDR3 has 17 residues. The CDR3 region has the DNA TGCAGTGCTAGTCGAGGTTTTTCTTCTAGCGGATTTGACGAGCAGTACTTC. It is translated as CSASRGFSSSGFDEQYF.

The chain has TRBV5-1 and TRBJ2-7, with D perhaps TRBD1 (6 bases). Germline V lookup: CDR1 SGHRS, CDR2 YFSETQ. Trimming removed 4 bases at V and 2 bases at J, with 16 bases between. The CDR3 runs to 15 residues. The CDR3 protein is CASSAARQEPYEQYF. Here the CDR3 DNA reads TGCGCCAGCAGCGCAGCCCGACAGGAGCCCTACGAGCAGTACTTC.

V usage is TRBV12-3 or TRBV12-4 and J usage is TRBJ1-1; tentatively, D is TRBD1 (6 bases). The CDR3 length is 13 residues. Trimming stripped 6 bases from V and 3 bases from J, with 11 bases between. The CDR3 nucleotides are TGTGCCAGCAGGAGAGACAGGTACACTGAAGCTTTCTTT. Its protein is CASRRDRYTEAFF.

This chain uses TRBV5-1 with TRBJ2-7, with D hard to call. The germline V gene encodes CDR1 SGHRS and CDR2 YFSETQ. The CDR3 loop spans 13 amino acids. V was trimmed by 4 bases and J by 3 bases, leaving 11 bases between them. CDR3 coding DNA: TGCGCCAGCAGCGCCGAAGTAGACTACGAGCAGTACTTC. Its translation: CASSAEVDYEQYF.

This rearrangement joins TRBV11-3 to TRBJ2-7, with TRBD2 matching over 10 bases. The CDR3 consists of 16 residues. Per the germline V gene, CDR1 is SGHNT and CDR2 is YENEEA. Germline trimming cut 6 bases from V and 0 bases from J; bases unmatched to any gene: 8. The CDR3 DNA is TGTGCCAGCAGTCCGATGGTAGCGGGAGGCTCCTACGAGCAGTACTTC. This codes for CASSPMVAGGSYEQYF.

This clone has more than one count but fewer than ten. The chain has TRBV5-1 and TRBJ2-7; 8 positions agree with TRBD1. With 4 bases clipped from V and 2 bases from J, the junction kept 5 bases outside the gene matches. This CDR3 is built from 14 residues. Germline-derived CDR1 and CDR2 are SGHRS and YFSETQ. CDR3 bases: TGCGCCAGCAGCCCATGGACAGGGACCTACGAGCAGTACTTC. Translated, it gives CASSPWTGTYEQYF.

Concerning this clone itself: Other nucleotide sequences in the sample specify the same CDR3. The chain combines TRBV5-1 with TRBJ2-7; D may be TRBD1 or TRBD2 (5 bases each). CDR3 length equals 16 residues. The V gene's germline CDR1 is SGHRS and CDR2 YFSETQ. Trimming removed 4 bases from V and 5 bases from J, with 22 bases in between. CDR3 coding DNA: TGCGCCAGCAGCCTGCAGGGTGGGGCCCAGAGGGACGAGCAGTACTTC. This codes for CASSLQGGAQRDEQYF.

V usage is TRBV19 and J usage is TRBJ2-6; 8 nucleotides agree with TRBD1. Looked up from germline, CDR1 is LNHDA and CDR2 is SQIVND (reference sequence). CDR3 length: 21 residues. With 1 base clipped from V and 2 bases from J, the junction kept 16 bases outside the gene matches. In nucleotides, the CDR3 is TGTGCCAGTAGTATAGCGGGTTTATCGGGGCAGGGGGCGCCTGGGGCCAACGTCCTGACTTTC. Translated, it gives CASSIAGLSGQGAPGANVLTF.

This rearrangement joins TRBV5-1 to TRBJ2-1, with D possibly being TRBD2 (6 bases). The CDR3 extends over 16 amino acids. Trimming shortened V by 7 bases and J by 0 bases, and 17 bases separated the two germline ends. CDR1 is SGHRS and CDR2 is YFSETQ in the germline V gene. This CDR3 reads CASRENRLRSYNEQFF. The CDR3 region has the DNA TGCGCCAGCCGGGAGAACAGACTGCGCTCCTACAATGAGCAGTTCTTC.

This chain joins TRBV7-2 and TRBJ1-1; D unclear. Trimming took off 3 bases at V and 0 bases at J, with 11 bases between the two ends. The CDR3 is 15 amino acids. Germline CDR1 is SGHTA and CDR2 is FQGNSA. CDR3 region: CASSFGRTLNTEAFF. Written as DNA, the CDR3 is TGTGCCAGCAGCTTCGGGCGGACGCTGAACACTGAAGCTTTCTTT.

This clone was detected a few times. The chain is built from TRBV11-3 and TRBJ1-4; no firm D call. The CDR3 has 14 residues. The V end lost 1 base, the J end lost 4 bases, and 7 bases lay between the germline ends. Germline assignment: CDR1 SGHNT and CDR2 YENEEA. This chain's CDR3 is CASSLGGDNEKLFF. The CDR3 nucleotides are TGTGCCAGCAGCTTAGGGGGAGATAATGAAAAACTGTTTTTT.

The chain has TRBV3-1 (or the pseudogene TRBV3-2) and TRBJ2-5; D gene ambiguous. The germline V and J ends were trimmed by 1 base and 5 bases, with 11 bases remaining between them. This CDR3 has 14 amino acids. CDR1 LGHDT and CDR2 YNNKEL come from the germline V gene (reference sequence). In DNA form, the CDR3 reads TGTGCCAGCAGCCAAGTCCCGGGTACGGAGACCCAGTACTTC. Protein: CASSQVPGTETQYF.

V usage is TRBV11-3 and J usage is TRBJ2-1; weak D call: TRBD1 (7 bases). Per the germline V gene, CDR1 is SGHNT and CDR2 is YENEEA. The germline V and J ends were trimmed by 0 bases and 9 bases, with 21 bases remaining between them. This CDR3 has 17 amino acids. CDR3 sequence: CASSLDGGRGVRGEQFF. CDR3 DNA sequence: TGTGCCAGCAGCTTAGACGGGGGCAGGGGGGTGAGGGGTGAGCAGTTCTTC.

The gene calls are TRBV7-3 and TRBJ2-2; D may match TRBD1 or TRBD2 (6 bases each). The CDR3 contains 15 residues. The V end lost 0 bases, the J end lost 3 bases, and 8 bases lay between the germline ends. Germline-derived CDR1 and CDR2 are SGHTA and FQGTGA. CDR3 amino acids: CASSLTRGDTGELFF. Written as DNA, the CDR3 is TGTGCCAGCAGCTTAACAAGGGGGGACACCGGGGAGCTGTTTTTT.

This chain joins TRBV27 and TRBJ1-2; 8 bases line up with TRBD1. Trimming took 3 bases from V and 7 from J; bases not matched to a gene: 7. The germline gives CDR1 MNHEY, CDR2 SMNVEV (reference sequence). This CDR3 has 14 residues. The CDR3 sequence: CASSFLDRAVGYTF. In DNA, the CDR3 is TGTGCCAGCAGTTTCTTGGACAGGGCGGTTGGCTACACCTTC.

This chain uses TRBV5-1 with TRBJ2-5, with a weak D call TRBD2 (8 bases). The CDR3 length is 14 residues. CDR1 and CDR2 from the germline V gene are SGHRS and YFSETQ. Trimming took off 6 bases at V and 7 bases at J, with 19 bases between the two ends. CDR3 nucleotide sequence: TGCGCCAGCACCGGGGGGGCAGGGGGAGTGACCCAGTACTTC. Translating gives CASTGGAGGVTQYF.

This clone was recorded only once. The gene calls are TRBV11-2 and TRBJ1-1; D is unclear. Germline CDR1 is SGHAT and CDR2 is FQNNGV. Trimming stripped 0 bases from V and 5 bases from J, with 13 bases between. CDR3 length equals 15 residues. In nucleotides, the CDR3 is TGTGCCAGCAGCTTAGAGGGTAGGGTTGGGACTGAAGCTTTCTTT. Translating it yields CASSLEGRVGTEAFF. The variable domain in full, completed from reference TRBV11-2 and TRBJ1-1, reads EAGVAQSPRYKIIEKRQSVAFWCNPISGHATLYWYQQILGQGPKLLIQFQNNGVVDDSQLPKDRFSAERLKGVDSTLKIQPAKLEDSAVYLCASSLEGRVGTEAFFGQGTRLTVV.

A single count supports this clone. The J gene is TRBJ2-1, the V gene TRBV6-5; 11 nucleotides agree with TRBD2. This CDR3 has 15 residues. V lost 5 bases to trimming and J lost 7 bases; unmatched junction nucleotides: 7. The germline V gene encodes CDR1 MNHEY and CDR2 SVGAGI. CDR3 residues: CASSPTSGRRNEQFF. In DNA, the CDR3 is TGTGCCAGCAGTCCAACTAGCGGGAGACGGAATGAGCAGTTCTTC.

This clone was found once. The chain joins TRBV6-5 to TRBJ1-2; the D gene is possibly TRBD1 (5 bases). Per the germline V gene, CDR1 is MNHEY and CDR2 is SVGAGI. Between the trimmed V and J ends, which lost 5 bases and 2 bases, there was a span of 15 bases. CDR3 length: 15 amino acids. The CDR3 region has the DNA TGTGCCAGCAGTCCCCTTGAGACAGTAAACTATGGCTACACCTTC. This sequence encodes CASSPLETVNYGYTF.

This clone turned up a few times. V usage is TRBV11-1 and J usage is TRBJ2-2; 9 positions match TRBD1. V lost 4 bases to trimming and J lost 6 bases; unmatched junction nucleotides: 6. The CDR3 covers 15 residues. CDR1 is SGHAT and CDR2 is FQDESV in the germline V gene (reference sequence). The CDR3 spells CASSYRTGAAGELFF. CDR3 in DNA: TGTGCCAGCAGCTATAGGACAGGGGCCGCCGGGGAGCTGTTTTTT.

The chain couples TRBV28 to TRBJ1-2; tentative D call: TRBD1 (6 bases). V shed 5 bases and J shed 9 bases, with 13 bases lying between them. This CDR3 is built from 12 residues. Germline V gives CDR1 MDHEN, CDR2 SYDVKM. As DNA, the CDR3 is TGTGCCAGCAGTCCCGTACAGGGACGCTACACCTTC. Protein sequence: CASSPVQGRYTF.